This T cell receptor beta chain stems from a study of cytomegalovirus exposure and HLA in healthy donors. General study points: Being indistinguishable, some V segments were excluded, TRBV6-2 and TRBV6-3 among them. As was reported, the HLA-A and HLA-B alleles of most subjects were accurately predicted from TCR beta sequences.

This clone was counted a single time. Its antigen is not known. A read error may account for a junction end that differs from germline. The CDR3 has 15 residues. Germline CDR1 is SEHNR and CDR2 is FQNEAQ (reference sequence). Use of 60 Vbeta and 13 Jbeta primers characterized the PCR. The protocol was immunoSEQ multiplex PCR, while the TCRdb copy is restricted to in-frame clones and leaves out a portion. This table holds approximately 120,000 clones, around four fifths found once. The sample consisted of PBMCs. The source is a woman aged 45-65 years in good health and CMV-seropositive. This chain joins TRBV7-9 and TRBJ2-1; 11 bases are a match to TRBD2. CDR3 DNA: TGTTCCAGCGGCCCTAGCGGGGGGTCGTACAATGAGCAGTTCTTC. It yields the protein CSSGPSGGSYNEQFF.